The clone carrying this TCR beta chain was seen only a few times. Its specificity is not known. The sequenced patients had an expansion of CD8+CD57+ cells seen by flow cytometry. Acquired aplastic anemia of severe grade affected all patients. Patients were therapy-naive when their blood was sampled. This record comes from a study of CD8+CD57+ T cells in acquired aplastic anemia. Across the study: The study obtained an average of roughly 3 ug of DNA from sorted CD4+ and CD8+ cells.

The trim removed 4 bases at V and 8 bases at J, leaving 6 bases unmatched. The CDR3 consists of 14 residues. Germline V gene data show CDR1 as LNHDA and CDR2 as SQIVND (reference sequence). According to the study, genomic DNA was the template for TCR beta VDJ and CDR3 profiling. One entry per CDR3 protein results from TCRdb running MiXCR on the reads. In the table there are about 470,000 distinct CDR3 sequences, around 30% of which are singletons. Findings and limits, study-wide: Patients and controls shared approximately 28 CD8+ CDR3 sequences.

The V call is TRBV19, the J call TRBJ2-1; 9 bases map to TRBD1. Sequenced material: sorted CD4+, CD8+, or CD8+CD57+ T cells (not recorded which) from PBMCs. This clonotype originated in a human donor with aplastic anemia. This CDR3 is CASSRDREVDEQFF. The CDR3 DNA follows: TGTGCCAGTAGTAGGGACAGGGAAGTCGATGAGCAGTTCTTC.